The present T cell receptor beta chain was sequenced within a study of T cells in Graves' hyperthyroidism and ophthalmopathy. It was 8 to 10 ml of fresh peripheral blood that supplied the PBMCs. Study results and limitations: Most clonotypes that expanded in the thyroid above 0.001 also showed up in blood. Using 13 V-J features, a model discriminated ophthalmopathy from stable hyperthyroidism.

Authors of the study amplified TCR beta CDR3 regions from RNA transcripts. The HTBI primer set was used in a first-round RT-PCR of the TCR CDR3. TCRdb processed the multiplex PCR reads anew with MiXCR; each CDR3 protein has one entry. Of about 200,000 distinct CDR3 sequences detected, about 17% appear once; the ten largest clones hold roughly 49%. This clonotype was picked up many times. The antigen remains undetermined. This sequence was found in a woman between 50 and 59 years old with Graves' hyperthyroidism. Sequencing used blood.

The CDR3 DNA reads TGTGCCAGCAGCCGCCTGACTAGCGGGAGTTCAGAGACCCAGTACTTC. Translated: CASSRLTSGSSETQYF. The V call is TRBV3-1, the J call TRBJ2-5, with 12 bases matching TRBD2. Germline-derived CDR1 and CDR2 are LGHDT and YNNKEL (reference sequence). This CDR3 region has 16 residues. J lost 4 bases, V lost 4 bases, and 7 bases had no gene match.